Following are 13 T cell receptor beta chains from one sample sequenced in a study of T cells after somatic rescue of genetic block. Clones were read by immunoSEQ multiplex PCR, and TCRdb kept only the in-frame ones, dropping some. The sample consists of about 88,000 clones, about nine tenths of them appearing once. The sequencing sample was made of peripheral blood mononuclear cells (PBMCs). The receptor source for this set is a woman aged 18-35 years.

V is TRBV28 and J is TRBJ2-3; 8 positions agree with TRBD2. This CDR3 comprises 16 residues. Looked up from germline, CDR1 is MDHEN and CDR2 is SYDVKM. Trimming removed 6 bases from V and 2 bases from J; junction bases left unmatched: 10. This CDR3 reads CASSRRAGALTDTQYF. The DNA of the CDR3 is TGTGCCAGCAGCCGACGAGCGGGAGCCCTCACAGATACGCAGTATTTT.

This clone occurred once. The chain links TRBV7-6 to TRBJ2-1; the match to TRBD1 covers 11 bases. V gave up 8 bases and J gave up 6 bases; unmatched junction bases: 12. The CDR3 is 16 amino acids. Per germline, CDR1 SGHVS and CDR2 FNYEAQ. The CDR3 sequence is CASATTGTGGSNEQFF. DNA for the CDR3: TGTGCCAGCGCCACGACCGGGACAGGGGGATCCAATGAGCAGTTCTTC.

The chain couples TRBV4-1 to TRBJ1-6, with 7 bases fitting TRBD1. Trimming took 0 bases from V and 4 from J; bases not matched to a gene: 12. The CDR3 is 19 amino acids. Germline CDR1 and CDR2: MGHRA and YSYEKL. CDR3 protein: CASSQEGKGDRSYNSPLHF. The CDR3 nucleotides read TGCGCCAGCAGCCAAGAAGGAAAAGGGGACAGATCATATAATTCACCCCTCCACTTT.

The chain is built from TRBV6-5 and TRBJ2-7; D remains ambiguous. Germline loops: CDR1 MNHEY, CDR2 SVGAGI. V was cut by 6 bases and J by 3 bases, with 18 bases left in between. The CDR3 runs to 15 residues. The CDR3 region is CASRPGPQVIYEQYF. CDR3 bases: TGTGCCAGCAGGCCGGGCCCGCAGGTCATCTACGAGCAGTACTTC.

The chain recombines TRBV7-9 with TRBJ2-1, with TRBD1 matching 7 bases. Unmatched junction bases numbered 12, after V lost 5 bases and J lost 8 bases. The CDR3 runs 15 residues. Germline V gene lookup returns CDR1 SEHNR and CDR2 FQNEAQ (reference sequence). CDR3 loop: CASSTPTGIKDEQFF. The CDR3 bases are TGTGCCAGCAGCACGCCGACAGGGATCAAGGATGAGCAGTTCTTC.

V usage is TRBV25-1 and J usage is TRBJ2-7, with a tentative D call TRBD1 (5 bases). The CDR3 covers 12 residues. Trimming pared 8 bases from V and 6 bases from J, leaving 14 bases between. Germline CDR1 MGHDK, CDR2 SYGVNS. The CDR3 region is CASQQGLFEQYF. The CDR3 DNA follows: TGTGCCAGCCAGCAGGGTCTCTTCGAGCAGTACTTC.

The chain carries TRBV5-5 and TRBJ2-7; TRBD2 might be the D (6 bases). The V gene lost 4 bases and the J gene lost 6 bases, with 8 bases spanning the gap. This CDR3 contains 11 residues. Germline CDR1 is SGHKS and CDR2 is YYEKEE (reference sequence). The CDR3 DNA sequence: TGTGCCAGCAGCCGGGGAGGCGAGCAGTACTTC. Its translation is CASSRGGEQYF.

The rearrangement uses TRBV19 and TRBJ2-7; 7 nucleotides agree with TRBD2. The J segment lost 2 bases and the V segment lost 3 bases, leaving 7 bases of the junction unmatched. This CDR3 is built from 15 residues. Germline-derived CDR1 and CDR2 are LNHDA and SQIVND (reference sequence). CDR3 nucleotides: TGTGCCAGTAGTATCGTCCTAGCGGAGCCCTACGAGCAGTACTTC. It specifies CASSIVLAEPYEQYF.

This chain links TRBV13 with TRBJ2-3; D may be TRBD2 (6 bases). CDR1 is PRHDT and CDR2 is FYEKMQ in the germline V gene (reference sequence). V was pared by 4 bases and J by 5 bases, with 13 bases between. The CDR3 sequence is 14 residues long. CDR3 sequence: CASSSGLEGDTQYF. CDR3 bases: TGTGCCAGCAGCTCCGGGTTGGAGGGAGATACGCAGTATTTT.

The chain has TRBV9 and TRBJ2-2, with 9 nucleotides matching TRBD2. Germline trimming cut 0 bases from V and 8 bases from J; bases unmatched to any gene: 11. The CDR3 covers 17 residues. Looked up from germline, CDR1 is SGDLS and CDR2 is YYNGEE. The CDR3 region is CASSVGGSGSQIGELFF. The CDR3 bases are TGTGCCAGCAGCGTAGGGGGTAGCGGGAGTCAGATAGGGGAGCTGTTTTTT.

The chain uses TRBV11-2 and TRBJ2-1; D might be TRBD2 (5 bases). Trimming removed 1 base from V and 10 bases from J, with 14 bases in between. CDR1 SGHAT and CDR2 FQNNGV come from the germline V gene. The CDR3 sequence is 14 residues long. Here the CDR3 reads CASSLVDASGEQFF. The CDR3 coding sequence is TGTGCCAGCAGCTTAGTTGATGCCAGCGGAGAGCAGTTCTTC.

This chain connects TRBV19 to TRBJ2-3; the D gene is possibly TRBD1 (6 bases). The V gene lost 3 bases and the J gene lost 0 bases, with 13 bases spanning the gap. CDR1 and CDR2 from the germline V gene are LNHDA and SQIVND (reference sequence). This CDR3 region has 16 residues. The CDR3 region is CASSIKGTKSTDTQYF. DNA of the CDR3: TGTGCCAGTAGTATCAAGGGGACAAAGAGCACAGATACGCAGTATTTT.

This chain links TRBV18 with TRBJ1-1, with D unresolved. Trimming shortened V by 3 bases and J by 10 bases, and 15 bases separated the two germline ends. The CDR3 is 13 amino acids. The germline CDR1 and CDR2 sequences are KGHSH and LQKENI. CDR3 amino acids: CASSPLSSRGAFF. DNA for the CDR3: TGTGCCAGCTCACCCCTATCGTCACGGGGAGCTTTCTTT.